The present T cell receptor beta chain was sequenced within a study of T-cell memory formation after mild COVID-19. Looking at the study overall: Largely, TCR clusters stayed within a single donor.

The CDR3 loop spans 15 amino acids. The V end lost 3 bases, the J end lost 7 bases, and 18 bases lay between the germline ends. Germline lookup yields CDR1 MGHRA and CDR2 YSYEKL. From 5'RACE with constant-segment primers came TCR alpha and TCR beta cDNA libraries that carried sample barcodes and UMIs. TCRdb itself ran the 5' RACE reads through MiXCR, one entry per CDR3 protein. Altogether about 190,000 distinct CDR3 sequences are present, around 18% being singletons, with the ten largest covering 2.4%. This clonotype appeared a few times. What was sequenced was PBMCs or a T cell subset sorted from them (not recorded which). This receptor was identified in an adult woman who had mild COVID-19 (a few samples of this study predate the infection). Cell type and time point are not known. The chain links TRBV4-1 to TRBJ1-2; maybe TRBD1 (6 bases). CDR3 in amino acids: CASSHLLTGAVGYTF. Here the CDR3 DNA reads TGCGCCAGCAGCCACCTCCTGACGGGGGCAGTTGGCTACACCTTC.